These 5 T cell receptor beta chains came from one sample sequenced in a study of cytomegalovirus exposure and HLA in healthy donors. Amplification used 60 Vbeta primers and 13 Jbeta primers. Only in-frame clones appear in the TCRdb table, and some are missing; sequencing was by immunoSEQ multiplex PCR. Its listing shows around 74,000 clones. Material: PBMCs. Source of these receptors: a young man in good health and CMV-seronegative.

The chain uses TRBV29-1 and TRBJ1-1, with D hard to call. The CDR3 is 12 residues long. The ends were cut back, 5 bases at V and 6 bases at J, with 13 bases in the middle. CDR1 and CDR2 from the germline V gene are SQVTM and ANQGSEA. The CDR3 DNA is TGCAGCGTTACGCAGGATCACGCTGAAGCTTTCTTT. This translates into CSVTQDHAEAFF.

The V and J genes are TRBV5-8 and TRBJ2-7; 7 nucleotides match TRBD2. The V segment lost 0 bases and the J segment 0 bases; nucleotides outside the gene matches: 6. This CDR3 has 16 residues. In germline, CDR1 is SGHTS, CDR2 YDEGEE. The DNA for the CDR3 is TGTGCCAGCAGCTTGGAGTGGCGGGGGAGCTCCTACGAGCAGTACTTC. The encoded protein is CASSLEWRGSSYEQYF.

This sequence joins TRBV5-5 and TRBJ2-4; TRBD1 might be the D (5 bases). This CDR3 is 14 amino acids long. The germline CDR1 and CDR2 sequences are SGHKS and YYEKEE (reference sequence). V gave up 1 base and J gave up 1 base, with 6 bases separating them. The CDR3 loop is CASSLQGAKNIQYF. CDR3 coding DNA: TGTGCCAGCAGCTTGCAGGGCGCCAAAAACATTCAGTACTTC.

The CDR3 DNA sequence: TGTGCCAGCAGTTACTCGCCCTTAGGCCTCAGGGCACAGTTCTTC. It specifies CASSYSPLGLRAQFF. The V call is TRBV6-5, the J call TRBJ2-1; possible D gene TRBD1, 5 bases. Trimming removed 0 bases at V and 13 bases at J, with 19 bases between. The CDR3 spans 15 residues. Germline V CDR1 and CDR2: MNHEY, SVGAGI.

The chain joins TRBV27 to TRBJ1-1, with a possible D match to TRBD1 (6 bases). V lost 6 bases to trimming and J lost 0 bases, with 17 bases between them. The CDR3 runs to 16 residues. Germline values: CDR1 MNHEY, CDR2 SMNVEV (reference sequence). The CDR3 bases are TGTGCCAGCAGACTAGGGGGGGGTTCTATGAACACTGAAGCTTTCTTT. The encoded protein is CASRLGGGSMNTEAFF.